This TCR beta chain was identified during a study of CD8 T cells in ankylosing spondylitis. A single record per CDR3 protein comes from TCRdb applying MiXCR to the 5' RACE reads. The data hold almost 400,000 distinct CDR3 sequences, with around 20% observed a single time. The CDR3 has 15 amino acids. Trimming at V came to 7 bases and at J to 2 bases, leaving 10 bases not matched to a gene. Germline V gene data show CDR1 as LNHDA and CDR2 as SQIVND (reference sequence). The table lists this clonotype with a few counts. What it recognizes is unknown. Findings of the study overall: Seemingly distinctive of ankylosing spondylitis blood was a TCR beta motif formed by eight highly homologous variants.

The specimen sequenced was blood, either unsorted or a sorted T cell fraction (not recorded which). V gene TRBV19 combines with J gene TRBJ2-7, with 8 bases fitting TRBD1. This TCR came from a male donor with ankylosing spondylitis. CDR3 region: CASNNPRTGTYEQYF. The CDR3 DNA reads as TGTGCCAGTAATAACCCACGGACAGGGACCTACGAGCAGTACTTC.